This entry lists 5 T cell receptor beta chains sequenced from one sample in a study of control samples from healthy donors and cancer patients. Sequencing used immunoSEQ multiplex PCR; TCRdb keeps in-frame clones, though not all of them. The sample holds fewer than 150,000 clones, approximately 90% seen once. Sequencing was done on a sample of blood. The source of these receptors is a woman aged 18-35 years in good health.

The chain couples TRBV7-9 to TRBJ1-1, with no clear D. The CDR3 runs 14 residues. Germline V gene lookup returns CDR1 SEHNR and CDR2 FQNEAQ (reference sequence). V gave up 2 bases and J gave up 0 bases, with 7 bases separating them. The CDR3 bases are TGTGCCAGCAGCTTAACGGAGGTGAACACTGAAGCTTTCTTT. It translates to CASSLTEVNTEAFF.

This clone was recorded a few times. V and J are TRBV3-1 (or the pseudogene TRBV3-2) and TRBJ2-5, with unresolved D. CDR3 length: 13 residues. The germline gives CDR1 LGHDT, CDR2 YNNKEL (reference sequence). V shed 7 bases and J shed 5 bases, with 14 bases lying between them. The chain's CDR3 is CASKDWVTETQYF. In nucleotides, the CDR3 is TGTGCCAGCAAAGACTGGGTGACGGAGACCCAGTACTTC.

The CDR3 spells CASSQGQGRTSPLHF. The CDR3 DNA sequence: TGTGCCAGCAGCCAAGGGCAGGGAAGGACTTCACCCCTCCACTTT. This sequence joins TRBV3-1 (or the pseudogene TRBV3-2) and TRBJ1-6; TRBD1 is a possible D gene (5 bases). V lost 1 base and J lost 9, with 13 bases in between. This CDR3 is built from 15 residues. Germline V gene data show CDR1 as LGHDT and CDR2 as YNNKEL (reference sequence).

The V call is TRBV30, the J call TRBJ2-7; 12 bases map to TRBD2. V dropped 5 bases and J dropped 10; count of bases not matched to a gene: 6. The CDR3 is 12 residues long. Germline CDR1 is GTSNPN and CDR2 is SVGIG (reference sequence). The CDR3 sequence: CAWGTSGPQQYF. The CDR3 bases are TGTGCCTGGGGGACTAGCGGGCCACAACAGTACTTC.

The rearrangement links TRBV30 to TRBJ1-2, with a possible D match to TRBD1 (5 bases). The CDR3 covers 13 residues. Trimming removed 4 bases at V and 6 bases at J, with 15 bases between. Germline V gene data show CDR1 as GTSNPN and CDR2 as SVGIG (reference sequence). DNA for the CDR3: TGTGCCTGGATTTCGGGACGCGGAAATGGCTACACCTTC. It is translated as CAWISGRGNGYTF.